This entry is about one T cell receptor beta chain. Its antigen is as yet unknown. V was pared by 3 bases and J by 5 bases, with 10 bases between. This CDR3 is 14 amino acids long. The data originate from a study of CD8+CD57+ T cells in acquired aplastic anemia. Study details: Sorted CD4+ and CD8+ cells yielded DNA averaging around 3.2 ug. The study, taken as a whole, reports: Around 29 shared CD8+ CDR3s appeared highly expressed within patients' immunodominant clones.

CDR3 and TCR beta VDJ profiling relied on genomic DNA as the template. Using its own MiXCR run on the reads, TCRdb lists one record per CDR3 protein. The sample includes about 400,000 distinct CDR3 sequences, 60% to 80% seen only once; the top ten take less than 4%. The source is a human donor in good health, serving as a control. Sequencing was done on a sample of sorted CD4+, CD8+, or CD8+CD57+ T cells (not recorded which) from PBMCs. The genes are TRBV12-3 or TRBV12-4 and TRBJ2-2, with D possibly TRBD2 on 6 matching bases. The CDR3: CASSLAGRTGELFF. Written as DNA, the CDR3 is TGTGCCAGCAGTTTGGCGGGGCGGACCGGGGAGCTGTTTTTT.